This T cell receptor beta chain was sequenced for a study of blood T cell repertoires in COVID-19. The authors' processing: The authors estimated nucleated cell counts from reference gene primer amplification. Here immunoSEQ multiplex PCR was the method, and the copy in TCRdb shows in-frame clones only, minus some. From that table come the V and J calls and clone size; the DNA was used to work out D and trimming. In the table there are 150,000 to 200,000 clones, roughly 84% of which are singletons. This receptor was obtained from a man aged 60 to 69 who had recovered from COVID-19. Sequencing used PBMCs or T cells enriched from blood (not recorded which).

The CDR3 here is CASRRTSGAYNEQFF. In DNA, the CDR3 is TGTGCCAGTAGAAGGACTAGCGGAGCCTACAATGAGCAGTTCTTC. The rearrangement uses TRBV19 and TRBJ2-1; 10 bases are shared with TRBD2. J gave up 2 bases and V 6 bases, and 4 bases lay outside the gene matches. This CDR3 has 15 amino acids. Germline V gene lookup returns CDR1 LNHDA and CDR2 SQIVND (reference sequence).